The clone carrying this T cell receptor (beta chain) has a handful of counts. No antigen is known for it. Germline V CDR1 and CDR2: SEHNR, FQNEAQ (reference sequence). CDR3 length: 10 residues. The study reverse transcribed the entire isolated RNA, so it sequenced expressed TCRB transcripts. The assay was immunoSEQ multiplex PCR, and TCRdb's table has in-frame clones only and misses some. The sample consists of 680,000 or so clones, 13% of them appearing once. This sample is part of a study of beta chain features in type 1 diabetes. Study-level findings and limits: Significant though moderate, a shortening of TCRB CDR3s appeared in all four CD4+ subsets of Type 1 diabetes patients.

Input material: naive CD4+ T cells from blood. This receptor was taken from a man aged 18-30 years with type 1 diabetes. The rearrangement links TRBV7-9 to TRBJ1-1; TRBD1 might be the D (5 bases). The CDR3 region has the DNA TGTGCTTCAAGGGGAGCTGAAGCTTTCTTT. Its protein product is CASRGAEAFF.